The TCR beta chain under discussion was sequenced for a study of blood T cell repertoires in COVID-19. Sequenced by immunoSEQ multiplex PCR; TCRdb stores in-frame clones only, minus some. The repertoire holds hundreds of thousands of clones, with approximately 90% as singletons. Germline CDR1 MNHEY, CDR2 SVGAGI. The CDR3 spans 11 residues. V lost 7 bases and J 5 bases, leaving 6 bases between the germline ends. What was sequenced was peripheral blood. This clonotype was obtained from a man aged 18 to 29 with COVID-19, enrolled during active disease. This rearrangement joins TRBV6-5 to TRBJ2-1; D uncertain. CDR3 protein: CASNGDNEQFF. For the CDR3, the DNA is TGTGCCAGCAATGGAGACAATGAGCAGTTCTTC.